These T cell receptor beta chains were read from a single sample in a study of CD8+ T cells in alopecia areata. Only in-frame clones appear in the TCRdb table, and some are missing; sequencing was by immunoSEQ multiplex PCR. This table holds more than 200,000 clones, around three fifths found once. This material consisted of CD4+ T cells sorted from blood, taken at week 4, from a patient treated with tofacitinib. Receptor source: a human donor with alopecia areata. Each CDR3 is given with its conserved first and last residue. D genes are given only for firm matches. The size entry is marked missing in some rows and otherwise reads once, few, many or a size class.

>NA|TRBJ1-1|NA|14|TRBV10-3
CAISADRLNTEAFF
TGTGCCATCAGTGCGGACAGATTGAACACTGAAGCTTTCTTT
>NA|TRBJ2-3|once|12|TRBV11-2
CASSFSLDTQYF
TGTGCCAGCAGCTTTAGCCTAGATACGCAGTATTTT
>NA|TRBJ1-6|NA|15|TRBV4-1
CASSQDSRGDSPLHF
TGCGCCAGCAGCCAAGATTCCCGAGGTGATTCACCCCTCCACTTT
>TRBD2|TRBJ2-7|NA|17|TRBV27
CASSPGTSGWQGYEQYF
TGTGCCAGCAGTCCGGGGACTAGCGGGTGGCAGGGCTACGAGCAGTACTTC
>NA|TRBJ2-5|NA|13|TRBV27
CASGTPYQETQYF
TGTGCCAGCGGGACCCCGTACCAAGAGACCCAGTACTTC
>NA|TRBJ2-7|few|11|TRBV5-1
CASSFSYEQYF
TGCGCCAGCAGCTTCAGCTACGAGCAGTACTTC
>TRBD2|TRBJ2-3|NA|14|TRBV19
CAVGGTSLTDTQYF
TGTGCCGTCGGCGGGACTAGCCTCACAGATACGCAGTATTTT
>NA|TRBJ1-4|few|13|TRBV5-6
CASSGWTNEKLFF
TGTGCCAGCAGTGGGTGGACTAATGAAAAACTGTTTTTT
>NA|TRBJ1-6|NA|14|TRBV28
CASRTGPYNSPLHF
TGTGCCAGCAGGACGGGGCCCTATAATTCACCCCTCCACTTT
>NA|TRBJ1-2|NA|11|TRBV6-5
CATTASGGYTF
TGTGCCACCACAGCCTCCGGAGGCTACACCTTC
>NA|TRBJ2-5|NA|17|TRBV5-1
CASSLASRASSEETQYF
TGCGCCAGCAGCTTGGCCAGTAGGGCCTCGAGTGAAGAGACCCAGTACTTC
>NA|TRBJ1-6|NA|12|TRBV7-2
CASSLDISPLHF
TGTGCCAGCAGCTTAGATATCTCACCCCTCCACTTT
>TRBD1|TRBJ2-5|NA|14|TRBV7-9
CASIMDRDQETQYF
TGTGCCAGCATCATGGACAGGGATCAAGAGACCCAGTACTTC
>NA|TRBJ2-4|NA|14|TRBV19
CASSLGVRKEVQYF
TGTGCCAGTTCCCTTGGGGTACGAAAAGAAGTTCAGTACTTC
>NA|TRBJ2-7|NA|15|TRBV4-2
CASSQDLGQSYEQYF
TGTGCCAGCAGCCAAGATCTGGGACAATCCTACGAGCAGTACTTC
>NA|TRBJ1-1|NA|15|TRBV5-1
CASRLGHEANTEAFF
TGCGCCAGCAGGTTAGGGCATGAGGCGAACACTGAAGCTTTCTTT
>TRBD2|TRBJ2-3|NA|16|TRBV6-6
CASTFPAGGRTDTQYF
TGTGCCAGCACCTTCCCGGCGGGGGGCCGCACAGATACGCAGTATTTT
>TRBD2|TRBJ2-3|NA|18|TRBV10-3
CAISESRSGGSSTDTQYF
TGTGCCATCAGTGAGTCGCGAAGCGGGGGGTCTAGCACAGATACGCAGTATTTT
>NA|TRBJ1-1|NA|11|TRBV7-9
CASSFVTEAFF
TGTGCCAGCAGCTTCGTCACTGAAGCTTTCTTT
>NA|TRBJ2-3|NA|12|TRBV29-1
CSVVPPTDTQYF
TGCAGCGTTGTACCTCCTACAGATACGCAGTATTTT
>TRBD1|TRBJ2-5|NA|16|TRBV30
CAWTRGTGGLAETQYF
TGTGCCTGGACCCGGGGGACAGGGGGTTTAGCAGAGACCCAGTACTTC
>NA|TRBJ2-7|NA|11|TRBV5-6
CASSLSPEQYF
TGTGCCAGCAGCTTGTCTCCCGAGCAGTACTTC
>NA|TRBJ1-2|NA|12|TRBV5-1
CASSSDNYGYTF
TGCGCCAGCAGCTCCGACAACTATGGCTACACCTTC
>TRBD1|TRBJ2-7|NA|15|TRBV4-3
CASSQDSGQGREQYF
TGCGCCAGCAGCCAAGATTCCGGACAGGGACGCGAGCAGTACTTC
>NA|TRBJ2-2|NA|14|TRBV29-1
CSVKTGVNTGELFF
TGCAGCGTTAAGACGGGTGTGAACACCGGGGAGCTGTTTTTT
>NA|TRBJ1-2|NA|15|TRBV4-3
CASSQDTGGDYGYTF
TGCGCCAGCAGCCAAGATACGGGGGGAGACTATGGCTACACCTTC
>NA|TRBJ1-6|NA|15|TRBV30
CAWSVGSSYNSPLHF
TGTGCCTGGAGTGTTGGGAGCTCCTATAATTCACCCCTCCACTTT
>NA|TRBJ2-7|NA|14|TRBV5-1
CASSFDAGPYEQYF
TGCGCCAGCAGCTTCGACGCAGGCCCTTACGAGCAGTACTTC
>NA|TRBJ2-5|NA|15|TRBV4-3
CASSLAGGAQETQYF
TGCGCCAGCAGCCTCGCAGGAGGGGCACAAGAGACCCAGTACTTC
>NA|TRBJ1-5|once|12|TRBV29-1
CSTRDTVGPQHF
TGCAGCACCAGGGACACCGTGGGGCCCCAGCATTTT
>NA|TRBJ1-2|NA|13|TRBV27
CASSSRQDYGYTF
TGTGCCAGCAGTTCTCGACAGGACTATGGCTACACCTTC
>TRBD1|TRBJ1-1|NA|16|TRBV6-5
CASSYDQGAMGTEAFF
TGTGCCAGCAGTTACGACCAGGGGGCGATGGGGACTGAAGCTTTCTTT
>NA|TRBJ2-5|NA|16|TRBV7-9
CASSLGVGGPEETQYF
TGTGCCAGCAGCTTAGGGGTCGGTGGACCTGAAGAGACCCAGTACTTC
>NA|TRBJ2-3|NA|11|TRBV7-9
CASSSTDTQYF
TGTGCCAGCAGCTCTACAGATACGCAGTATTTT
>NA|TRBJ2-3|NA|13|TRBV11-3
CASSLSVTDTQYF
TGTGCCAGCAGCTTATCAGTCACAGATACGCAGTATTTT
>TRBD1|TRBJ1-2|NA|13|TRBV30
CAWRTGQVGGYTF
TGTGCCTGGAGAACGGGACAGGTAGGAGGCTACACCTTC
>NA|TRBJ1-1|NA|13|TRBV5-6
CASNFRGNTEAFF
TGTGCCAGCAACTTCAGGGGGAACACTGAAGCTTTCTTT
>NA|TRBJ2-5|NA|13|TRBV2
CASSWNRQETQYF
TGTGCCAGCTCGTGGAACAGACAAGAGACCCAGTACTTC
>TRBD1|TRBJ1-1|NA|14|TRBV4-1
CASSQATGEVEAFF
TGCGCCAGCAGCCAAGCCACAGGGGAAGTTGAAGCTTTCTTT
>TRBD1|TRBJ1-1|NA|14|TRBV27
CASARGDMNTEAFF
TGTGCCAGCGCCAGGGGGGACATGAACACTGAAGCTTTCTTT
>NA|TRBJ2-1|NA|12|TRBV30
CAWDSSYNEQFF
TGTGCCTGGGACAGCTCCTACAATGAGCAGTTCTTC
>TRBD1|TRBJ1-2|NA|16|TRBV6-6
CASTRDRGPLDYGYTF
TGTGCCAGCACCAGGGACAGGGGGCCCCTCGACTATGGCTACACCTTC
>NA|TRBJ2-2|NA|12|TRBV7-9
CASSPRTGELFF
TGTGCCAGCAGCCCGAGGACCGGGGAGCTGTTTTTT
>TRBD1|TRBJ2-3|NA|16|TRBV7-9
CASSPPGTGTTDTQYF
TGTGCCAGCAGCCCACCCGGGACAGGGACCACAGATACGCAGTATTTT
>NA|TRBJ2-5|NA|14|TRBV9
CASSVAGTQETQYF
TGTGCCAGCAGCGTAGCGGGGACTCAAGAGACCCAGTACTTC
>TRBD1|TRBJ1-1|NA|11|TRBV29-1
CSSRGVTEAFF
TGCAGCTCCAGGGGGGTCACTGAAGCTTTCTTT
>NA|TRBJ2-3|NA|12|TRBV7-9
CASSATADTQYF
TGTGCCAGCAGCGCGACAGCAGATACGCAGTATTTT
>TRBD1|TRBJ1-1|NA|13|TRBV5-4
CASTTGMGTEAFF
TGTGCCAGCACGACAGGGATGGGGACTGAAGCTTTCTTT
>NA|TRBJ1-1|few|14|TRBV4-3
CASSQAFGGAEAFF
TGCGCCAGCAGCCAAGCCTTTGGTGGGGCTGAAGCTTTCTTT
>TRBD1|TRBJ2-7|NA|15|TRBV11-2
CASSLSDRGLYEQYF
TGTGCCAGCAGCTTATCAGACAGGGGGCTGTACGAGCAGTACTTC
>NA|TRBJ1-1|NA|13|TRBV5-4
CASSIQGNTEAFF
TGTGCCAGCAGCATTCAGGGAAATACTGAAGCTTTCTTT
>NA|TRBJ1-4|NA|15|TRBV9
CASSMSTAKNEKLFF
TGTGCCAGCAGCATGTCGACAGCCAAGAATGAAAAACTGTTTTTT
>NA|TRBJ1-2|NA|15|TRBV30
CAWIPPGGFGYGYTF
TGTGCCTGGATACCCCCCGGGGGGTTTGGCTATGGCTACACCTTC
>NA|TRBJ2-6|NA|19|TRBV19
CASSIDGRPITSGANVLTF
TGTGCCAGTAGTATAGATGGGAGACCGATTACCTCTGGGGCCAACGTCCTGACTTTC
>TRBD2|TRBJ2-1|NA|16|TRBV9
CASSDPEGLAMSEQFF
TGTGCCAGCAGCGACCCCGAGGGACTAGCAATGTCTGAGCAGTTCTTC
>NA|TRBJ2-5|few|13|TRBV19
CASSIGGGETQYF
TGTGCCAGTAGTATAGGAGGGGGTGAGACCCAGTACTTC